This TCR beta chain was documented in a study of T cell changes during pregnancy in multiple sclerosis. The germline gives CDR1 SSHAT, CDR2 FNYEAQ (reference sequence). CDR3 length: 13 residues. Measured with immunoSEQ multiplex PCR; TCRdb has only the in-frame clones, and not every one. In the table there are roughly 80,000 clones, around 89% of which are singletons. As regards this clone: At one end, the junction sequence differs from germline, possibly due to a read error.

This clonotype was sampled from a female donor with multiple sclerosis, enrolled in a pregnancy study. Source: peripheral blood, taken before pregnancy. This chain uses TRBV7-7 with TRBJ2-1; D may be TRBD2 (6 bases). The CDR3 sequence is CASSFGRGGEQFF. For the CDR3, the DNA is TGTGCTAGCAGCTTCGGTAGGGGAGGTGAGCAGTTCTTC.